Following are 20 T cell receptor beta chains from one sample sequenced in a study of T cell responses to AZD1222 COVID-19 vaccine. Profiling relied on immunoSEQ multiplex PCR, and the TCRdb table lists in-frame clones only, not all of them. The data show some 200,000 clones, with about 89% seen just once and nearly 3.5% held by the top ten. The sequencing used peripheral blood, collected 28 days after the second AZD1222 dose. These receptors originate from an adult who received the AZD1222 COVID-19 vaccine.

V is TRBV29-1 and J is TRBJ2-5; 7 nucleotides align to TRBD2. Germline V gene lookup returns CDR1 SQVTM and CDR2 ANQGSEA. The CDR3 length is 13 residues. V was pared by 6 bases and J by 1 base, with 5 bases of the junction left unmatched. CDR3 residues: CSVSGGGQETQYF. In DNA form, the CDR3 reads TGCAGCGTCTCGGGCGGGGGCCAAGAGACCCAGTACTTC.

V gene TRBV30 combines with J gene TRBJ2-7, with 8 bases lining up with TRBD1. CDR3 length: 14 amino acids. With 4 bases clipped from V and 1 base from J, the junction kept 6 bases outside the gene matches. Looked up from germline, CDR1 is GTSNPN and CDR2 is SVGIG (reference sequence). The CDR3, as DNA: TGTGCCTGGAATGTGCAGGGGGCTTCCTACGAGCAGTACTTC. Protein product: CAWNVQGASYEQYF.

The chain couples TRBV5-6 to TRBJ1-2, with D maybe TRBD1 (5 bases). This CDR3 contains 14 residues. Germline V gene sequence: CDR1 SGHDT, CDR2 YYEEEE. The ends were cut back, 3 bases at V and 8 bases at J, with 17 bases in the middle. The DNA of the CDR3 is TGTGCCAGCAGCTACAGGAACTTAGGGCAGGGCTACACCTTC. Protein: CASSYRNLGQGYTF.

This clone was found a few times. The V call is TRBV20-1, the J call TRBJ1-5; possibly TRBD1 for D (5 bases). CDR3 length: 15 residues. Germline values: CDR1 DFQATT, CDR2 SNEGSKA (reference sequence). Trimming took 3 bases from V and 3 from J, leaving 15 bases between them. CDR3 coding DNA: TGCAGTGCTAGTCGCGGTCGGGGGATCAATCAGCCCCAGCATTTT. As protein: CSASRGRGINQPQHF.

The chain joins TRBV28 to TRBJ1-6; TRBD1 matches at 12 bases. This CDR3 spans 19 amino acids. Germline loops: CDR1 MDHEN, CDR2 SYDVKM. J gave up 3 bases and V 7 bases, and 13 bases lay outside the gene matches. The CDR3 loop reads CASKTLKGQGADYNSPLHF. The CDR3, as DNA: TGTGCCAGCAAGACCCTAAAGGGACAGGGGGCCGACTATAATTCACCCCTCCACTTT.

The chain carries TRBV6-5 and TRBJ2-7, with D tentatively TRBD1 (5 bases). Germline CDR1 is MNHEY and CDR2 is SVGAGI. The CDR3 has 14 residues. V was clipped by 3 bases and J by 7 bases, with 16 bases between them. In DNA, the CDR3 is TGTGCCAGCAGTTATGGCATACTTAAGGGGGAGCAGTACTTC. Its translation is CASSYGILKGEQYF.

The chain couples TRBV28 to TRBJ1-2; TRBD1 agrees at 12 bases. V shed 3 bases and J 5 bases; nucleotides not matched to a gene: 13. The CDR3 covers 18 residues. Germline CDR1 reads MDHEN; CDR2 reads SYDVKM. CDR3 nucleotide sequence: TGTGCCAGCAGTTTGGAGTTTGGGGACAGGGGGCGCGGGTATGGCTACACCTTC. Its translation: CASSLEFGDRGRGYGYTF.

The chain recombines TRBV29-1 with TRBJ1-2; TRBD1 is a possible D gene (5 bases). Between the trimmed V and J ends, which lost 4 bases and 8 bases, there was a span of 14 bases. The CDR3 is 12 residues long. Germline CDR1 reads SQVTM; CDR2 reads ANQGSEA. DNA for the CDR3: TGCAGCGTTGGGTTAGAGGGGCCAGGCTACACCTTC. Translating it yields CSVGLEGPGYTF. Based on the CDR3 plus reference TRBV29-1 and TRBJ1-2, the full variable domain is SAVISQKPSRDICQRGTSLTIQCQVDSQVTMMFWYRQQPGQSLTLIATANQGSEATYESGFVIDKFPISRPNLTFSTLTVSNMSPEDSSIYLCSVGLEGPGYTFGSGTRLTVV.

The rearrangement joins TRBV2 to TRBJ2-1, with unresolved D. The CDR3 sequence is 14 residues long. Trimming took off 1 base at V and 4 bases at J, with 8 bases between the two ends. CDR1 SNHLY and CDR2 FYNNEI come from the germline V gene. This CDR3 is CASSEGSLYNEQFF. The DNA for the CDR3 is TGTGCCAGCAGTGAAGGCAGCCTTTACAATGAGCAGTTCTTC.

The rearrangement uses TRBV19 and TRBJ1-1, with 7 bases matching TRBD1. The CDR3 is 15 amino acids. CDR1 is LNHDA, CDR2 SQIVND, per germline (reference sequence). J was trimmed by 0 bases and V by 5 bases; bases with no gene match: 6. The CDR3 region has the DNA TGTGCCAGTAGTCCGCGACAGGGAATGAACACTGAAGCTTTCTTT. Protein: CASSPRQGMNTEAFF.

The gene calls are TRBV27 and TRBJ2-1; no reliable D call. Deletions cut 7 bases from V and 0 bases from J, with 13 bases between. The germline gives CDR1 MNHEY, CDR2 SMNVEV (reference sequence). The CDR3 loop spans 15 amino acids. CDR3 bases: TGTGCCAGCAACCTAATTCCGCCCTCCTACAATGAGCAGTTCTTC. This gives the protein CASNLIPPSYNEQFF.

The V call is TRBV2, the J call TRBJ1-2; D possibly corresponds to TRBD1 (5 bases). Deletions cut 2 bases from V and 8 bases from J, with 18 bases between. This CDR3 has 15 residues. Germline CDR1 reads SNHLY; CDR2 reads FYNNEI. The CDR3 DNA reads as TGTGCCAGCAGTGAAACGGGGGTACCTGTTCGCGGCTACACCTTC. Protein product: CASSETGVPVRGYTF. The variable domain in full, with the rest retrieved from reference TRBV2 and TRBJ1-2, is EPEVTQTPSHQVTQMGQEVILRCVPISNHLYFYWYRQILGQKVEFLVSFYNNEISEKSEIFDDQFSVERPDGSNFTLKIRSTKLEDSAMYFCASSETGVPVRGYTFGSGTRLTVV.

The gene calls are TRBV7-2 and TRBJ1-4; TRBD1 is a possible D gene (5 bases). Trimming took off 5 bases at V and 3 bases at J, with 7 bases between the two ends. The germline V gene has CDR1 SGHTA and CDR2 FQGNSA. This CDR3 is 13 amino acids long. The CDR3, as DNA: TGTGCCAGCAGCCGGGACCCTAATGAAAAACTGTTTTTT. Its protein product is CASSRDPNEKLFF.

The genes are TRBV7-8 and TRBJ1-1; 8 bases map to TRBD1. CDR3 size: 17 residues. CDR1 SGHVS and CDR2 FQNEAQ come from the germline V gene. V trimming: 0 bases; J trimming: 7 bases; junction bases outside the gene matches: 13. The CDR3 loop is CASSLASRGRVRSEAFF. The CDR3 nucleotides read TGTGCCAGCAGCTTAGCTTCCAGGGGGCGTGTGAGGAGTGAAGCTTTCTTT.

The sample holds one count of this clone. V gene TRBV4-3 combines with J gene TRBJ2-1; D unclear. The V gene's germline CDR1 is LGHNA and CDR2 YSLEER. V lost 0 bases, J lost 6 bases, and 15 bases lay in between. The CDR3 has 16 amino acids. This chain's CDR3 is CASSQDLASRINEQFF. The CDR3 DNA follows: TGCGCCAGCAGCCAAGATCTCGCCTCCCGTATCAATGAGCAGTTCTTC.

This chain joins TRBV24-1 and TRBJ2-7, with D tentatively TRBD1 (6 bases). Trimming removed 3 bases from V and 2 bases from J, with 13 bases in between. CDR3 length: 15 residues. The germline CDR1 and CDR2 sequences are KGHDR and SFDVKD. CDR3 coding DNA: TGTGCCACCAGTGATCCACGGACAGATACCTACGAGCAGTACTTC. Protein product: CATSDPRTDTYEQYF.

This chain links TRBV12-5 with TRBJ1-1; D is ambiguous. Trimming shortened V by 7 bases and J by 1 base, and 7 bases separated the two germline ends. This CDR3 is built from 12 residues. Looked up from germline, CDR1 is LGHNT and CDR2 is FRNRAP. This CDR3 reads CASAKGNTEAFF. The CDR3 region has the DNA TGTGCTAGTGCTAAGGGGAACACTGAAGCTTTCTTT. Combining the CDR3 with reference TRBV12-5 and TRBJ1-1 gives the whole variable domain DARVTQTPRHKVTEMGQEVTMRCQPILGHNTVFWYRQTMMQGLELLAYFRNRAPLDDSGMPKDRFSAEMPDATLATLKIQPSEPRDSAVYFCASAKGNTEAFFGQGTRLTVV.

This chain uses TRBV25-1 with TRBJ2-3; 8 nucleotides line up with TRBD2. V lost 6 bases and J lost 0; bases outside the gene matches: 8. The V gene's germline CDR1 is MGHDK and CDR2 SYGVNS. The CDR3 runs to 16 residues. The CDR3 DNA is TGTGCCAGCAGCCACCGGGGGGGTTTGAGCACAGATACGCAGTATTTT. This gives the protein CASSHRGGLSTDTQYF.

The chain combines TRBV7-9 with TRBJ1-2, with TRBD1 as a possible D gene (5 bases). Germline loops: CDR1 SEHNR, CDR2 FQNEAQ (reference sequence). The V gene lost 5 bases and the J gene lost 5 bases, with 18 bases spanning the gap. The CDR3 contains 15 residues. CDR3 residues: CASSKSQGAWYGYTF. DNA of the CDR3: TGTGCCAGCAGCAAAAGTCAAGGGGCTTGGTATGGCTACACCTTC.

The chain has TRBV28 and TRBJ1-5; tentative D call: TRBD1 (6 bases). The CDR3 runs 15 residues. Deletions cut 3 bases from V and 6 bases from J, with 15 bases between. Germline CDR1 MDHEN, CDR2 SYDVKM. The CDR3 DNA sequence: TGTGCCAGCAGTTTTTTCGACAGGTTGGGTCAGCCCCAGCATTTT. This gives the protein CASSFFDRLGQPQHF. Together with reference TRBV28 and TRBJ1-5, the CDR3 gives the full variable domain: DVKVTQSSRYLVKRTGEKVFLECVQDMDHENMFWYRQDPGLGLRLIYFSYDVKMKEKGDIPEGYSVSREKKERFSLILESASTNQTSMYLCASSFFDRLGQPQHFGDGTRLSIL.